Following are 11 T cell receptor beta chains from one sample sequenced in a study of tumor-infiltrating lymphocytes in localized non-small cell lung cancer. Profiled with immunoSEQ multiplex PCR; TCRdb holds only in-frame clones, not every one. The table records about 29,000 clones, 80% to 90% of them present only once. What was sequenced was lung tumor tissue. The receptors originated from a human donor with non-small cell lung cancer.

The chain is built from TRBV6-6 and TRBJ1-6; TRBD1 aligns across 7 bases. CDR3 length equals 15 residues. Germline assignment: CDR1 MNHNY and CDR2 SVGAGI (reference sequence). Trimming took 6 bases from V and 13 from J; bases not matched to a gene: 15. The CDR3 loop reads CASRKGARVLAPLHF. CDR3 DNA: TGTGCCAGCAGAAAGGGGGCGCGGGTTTTGGCGCCCCTCCACTTT.

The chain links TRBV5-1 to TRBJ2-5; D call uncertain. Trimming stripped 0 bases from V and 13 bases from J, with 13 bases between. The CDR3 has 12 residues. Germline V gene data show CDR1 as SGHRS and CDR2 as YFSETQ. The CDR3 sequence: CASSLDGRFWYF. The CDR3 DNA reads TGCGCCAGCAGCTTGGATGGGCGCTTCTGGTACTTC.

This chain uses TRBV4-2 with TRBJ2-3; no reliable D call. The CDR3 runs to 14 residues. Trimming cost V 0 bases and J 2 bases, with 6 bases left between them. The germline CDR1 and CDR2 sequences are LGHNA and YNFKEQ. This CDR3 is CASSQEESTDTQYF. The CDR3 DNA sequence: TGTGCCAGCAGCCAAGAAGAATCCACAGATACGCAGTATTTT.

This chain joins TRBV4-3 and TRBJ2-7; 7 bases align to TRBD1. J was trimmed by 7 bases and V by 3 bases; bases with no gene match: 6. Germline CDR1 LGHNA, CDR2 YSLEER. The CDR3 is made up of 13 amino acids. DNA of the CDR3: TGCGCCAGCAGCCAGATGACAGGGCAAGAGCAGTACTTC. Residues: CASSQMTGQEQYF.

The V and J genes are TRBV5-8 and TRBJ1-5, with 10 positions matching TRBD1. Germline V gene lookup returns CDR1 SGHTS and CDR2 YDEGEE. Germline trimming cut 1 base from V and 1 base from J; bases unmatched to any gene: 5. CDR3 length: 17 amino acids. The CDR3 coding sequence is TGTGCCAGCAGCTTGTCGACAGGGGGCTTGAGCAATCAGCCCCAGCATTTT. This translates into CASSLSTGGLSNQPQHF.

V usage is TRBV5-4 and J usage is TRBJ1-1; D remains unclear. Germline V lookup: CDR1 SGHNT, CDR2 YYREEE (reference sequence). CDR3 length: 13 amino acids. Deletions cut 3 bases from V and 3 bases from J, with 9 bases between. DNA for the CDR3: TGTGCCAGCAGCTCCACCCCGGACACTGAAGCTTTCTTT. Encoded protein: CASSSTPDTEAFF. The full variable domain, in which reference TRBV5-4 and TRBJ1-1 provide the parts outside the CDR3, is ETGVTQSPTHLIKTRGQQVTLRCSSQSGHNTVSWYQQALGQGPQFIFQYYREEENGRGNFPPRFSGLQFPNYSSELNVNALELDDSALYLCASSSTPDTEAFFGQGTRLTVV.

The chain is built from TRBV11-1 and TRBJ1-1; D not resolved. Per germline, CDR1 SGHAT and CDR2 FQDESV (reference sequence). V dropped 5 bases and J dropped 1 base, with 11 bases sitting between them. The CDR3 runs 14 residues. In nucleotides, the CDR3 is TGTGCCAGCAGCCCCCCGTGGGGGAACACTGAAGCTTTCTTT. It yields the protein CASSPPWGNTEAFF.

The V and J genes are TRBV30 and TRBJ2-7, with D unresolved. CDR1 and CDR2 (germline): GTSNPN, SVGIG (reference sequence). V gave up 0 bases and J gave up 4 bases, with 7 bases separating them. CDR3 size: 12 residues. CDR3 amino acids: CAWSVAGYEQYF. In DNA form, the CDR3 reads TGTGCCTGGAGTGTAGCTGGTTACGAGCAGTACTTC.

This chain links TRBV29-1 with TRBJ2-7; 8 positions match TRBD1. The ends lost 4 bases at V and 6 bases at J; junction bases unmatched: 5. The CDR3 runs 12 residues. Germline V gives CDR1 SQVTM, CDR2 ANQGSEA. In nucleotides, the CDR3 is TGCAGCGTTGGCGGGACAGGAGTCGAGCAGTACTTC. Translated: CSVGGTGVEQYF.

This CDR3 reads CASTGGRGQPQHF. In DNA form, the CDR3 reads TGTGCCAGCACAGGCGGTCGGGGTCAGCCCCAGCATTTT. The chain couples TRBV27 to TRBJ1-5, with no clear D. The germline gives CDR1 MNHEY, CDR2 SMNVEV (reference sequence). The CDR3 extends over 13 amino acids. V lost 7 bases to trimming and J lost 6 bases, with 13 bases between them.

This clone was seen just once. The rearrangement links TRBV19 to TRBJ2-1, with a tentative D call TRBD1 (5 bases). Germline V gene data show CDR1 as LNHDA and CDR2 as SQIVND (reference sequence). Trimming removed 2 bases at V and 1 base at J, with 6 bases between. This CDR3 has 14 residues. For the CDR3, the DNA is TGTGCCAGTAGTATAAGGGGATCCTACAATGAGCAGTTCTTC. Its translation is CASSIRGSYNEQFF.